These 7 T cell receptor beta chains originate from one sample sequenced in a study of T cell responses to AZD1222 COVID-19 vaccine. Libraries were prepared by immunoSEQ multiplex PCR; TCRdb keeps only in-frame clonotypes and omits some of them. The sample records around 160,000 clones, roughly 86% being singletons. This specimen consisted of peripheral blood, obtained on day 0 of AZD1222 vaccination. The receptors were sampled from an adult in good health.

The chain combines TRBV19 with TRBJ1-2; D gene unclear. This CDR3 comprises 13 residues. The V end lost 7 bases, the J end lost 5 bases, and 14 bases lay between the germline ends. Germline V CDR1 and CDR2: LNHDA, SQIVND (reference sequence). The CDR3 DNA is TGTGCCAGTACCGAGACTACCCCTTATGGCTACACCTTC. It specifies CASTETTPYGYTF.

The table lists this clone with a count of one. The CDR3 DNA is TGTGCCAGCAGCCAAGGGGAAGGGTCTCGGGCTTTCTTT. Protein product: CASSQGEGSRAFF. V and J are TRBV3-1 (or the pseudogene TRBV3-2) and TRBJ1-1; no clear D. Germline CDR1 reads LGHDT; CDR2 reads YNNKEL (reference sequence). Trimming left V 1 base short and J 11 bases short, with 14 bases between. The length of the CDR3 is 13 residues.

This rearrangement joins TRBV10-3 to TRBJ2-1, with unresolved D. Germline lookup yields CDR1 ENHRY and CDR2 SYGVKD. The CDR3 sequence is 13 residues long. V gave up 6 bases and J gave up 5 bases, with 11 bases separating them. The CDR3 DNA sequence: TGTGCCATCAGGGGGATAGGCGACAATGAGCAGTTCTTC. It codes for CAIRGIGDNEQFF.

The CDR3 sequence: CASSFTGGTEAFF. CDR3 DNA sequence: TGTGCCAGCAGTTTTACAGGGGGCACTGAAGCTTTCTTT. This chain links TRBV6-2 or TRBV6-3 with TRBJ1-1; 8 nucleotides line up with TRBD1. J lost 4 bases, V lost 4 bases, and 2 bases had no gene match. CDR1 and CDR2 (germline): MNHEY, SVGEGT. The CDR3 sequence is 13 residues long.

This clone was detected only once. V and J are TRBV5-1 and TRBJ1-1, with unresolved D. Germline-derived CDR1 and CDR2 are SGHRS and YFSETQ. This CDR3 comprises 16 residues. With 3 bases removed from V and 5 bases from J, the gap between germline ends came to 20 bases. CDR3 loop: CASSSVKLRSGTEAFF. The DNA for the CDR3 is TGCGCCAGCAGCTCCGTTAAACTAAGGAGTGGAACTGAAGCTTTCTTT.

This chain links TRBV19 with TRBJ2-2; 8 nucleotides line up with TRBD1. The J segment lost 5 bases and the V segment lost 4 bases, leaving 6 bases of the junction unmatched. Germline CDR1 and CDR2: LNHDA and SQIVND (reference sequence). The CDR3 consists of 15 residues. The CDR3 protein is CASSTDRGGTGELFF. The CDR3 DNA sequence: TGTGCCAGTAGTACCGACAGGGGTGGGACCGGGGAGCTGTTTTTT.

The chain links TRBV7-3 to TRBJ1-4; 7 bases match TRBD1. V lost 1 base, J lost 8 bases, and 10 bases stayed unmatched. The CDR3 is 16 amino acids. In germline, CDR1 is SGHTA, CDR2 FQGTGA. CDR3 DNA: TGTGCCAGCAGCTTAAAGGGGGCAAATCCTGGGGAAAAACTGTTTTTT. The encoded protein is CASSLKGANPGEKLFF.